The 27 T cell receptor beta chains below were found in one sample sequenced in a study of cytomegalovirus exposure and HLA in healthy donors. It was with 60 Vbeta and 13 Jbeta primers that the PCR ran. Profiling relied on immunoSEQ multiplex PCR, and the TCRdb table lists in-frame clones only, not all of them. The data contain about 140,000 clones, 65% to 85% of them seen just once; the ten biggest clones take up about 2.2%. The sample was PBMCs. The receptors shown here come from a man in his fifties in good health and CMV-seronegative.

The J gene is TRBJ2-3, the V gene TRBV30, with 8 bases lining up with TRBD2. The CDR3 runs 15 residues. The V segment lost 0 bases and the J segment 6 bases; nucleotides outside the gene matches: 8. Germline V gene sequence: CDR1 GTSNPN, CDR2 SVGIG (reference sequence). CDR3 region: CAWSVYSGMTDTQYF. In DNA form, the CDR3 reads TGTGCCTGGAGTGTATATAGCGGGATGACGGATACGCAGTATTTT.

The chain couples TRBV19 to TRBJ2-7; D is unclear. Trimming removed 1 base from V and 0 bases from J, with 10 bases in between. Germline values: CDR1 LNHDA, CDR2 SQIVND (reference sequence). The CDR3 is 15 residues long. The CDR3 spells CASSIGAANSYEQYF. The CDR3 bases are TGTGCCAGTAGTATAGGAGCTGCTAACTCCTACGAGCAGTACTTC.

The chain employs TRBV2 and TRBJ1-5; D is perhaps TRBD1 (6 bases). The length of the CDR3 is 15 residues. CDR1 is SNHLY and CDR2 is FYNNEI in the germline V gene. With 6 bases removed from V and 0 bases from J, the gap between germline ends came to 12 bases. The CDR3 nucleotides are TGTGCCAGCAGCCACCGGGACAATAGCAATCAGCCCCAGCATTTT. Translating it yields CASSHRDNSNQPQHF.

The chain couples TRBV14 to TRBJ1-4, with D unresolved. The CDR3 extends over 13 amino acids. Trimming stripped 4 bases from V and 4 bases from J, with 7 bases between. Germline V CDR1 and CDR2: SGHDN, FVKESK. The CDR3 reads CASSLVLNEKLFF. The DNA for the CDR3 is TGTGCCAGCAGCCTAGTCCTTAATGAAAAACTGTTTTTT.

The gene calls are TRBV15 and TRBJ1-4; tentative D call: TRBD1 (5 bases). The CDR3 is 16 residues long. Germline V gives CDR1 LNHNV, CDR2 YYDKDF (reference sequence). The ends were cut back, 1 base at V and 2 bases at J, with 11 bases in the middle. CDR3 amino acids: CATSRVQGITNEKLFF. DNA of the CDR3: TGTGCCACCAGCAGAGTGCAGGGTATTACTAATGAAAAACTGTTTTTT.

The V and J genes are TRBV13 and TRBJ1-1; 9 nucleotides match TRBD1. Germline CDR1 and CDR2: PRHDT and FYEKMQ (reference sequence). The CDR3 loop spans 14 amino acids. The V gene end was trimmed by 5 bases and the J gene end by 5 bases; junction bases not matched to a gene: 6. CDR3 sequence reads: CASSPGQGATEAFF. The CDR3 nucleotides read TGTGCCAGCAGCCCGGGACAGGGTGCGACTGAAGCTTTCTTT.

The gene calls are TRBV4-2 and TRBJ2-1, with D perhaps TRBD1 (5 bases). V was trimmed by 5 bases and J by 1 base, leaving 15 bases between them. Germline V gene lookup returns CDR1 LGHNA and CDR2 YNFKEQ. CDR3 length: 16 amino acids. The DNA of the CDR3 is TGTGCCAGCAGCGGGGCCGCATCCCTTTCCTACAATGAGCAGTTCTTC. Its translation: CASSGAASLSYNEQFF.

The chain couples TRBV19 to TRBJ1-2; D gene unclear. Trimming stripped 4 bases from V and 8 bases from J, with 11 bases between. The CDR3 consists of 12 residues. The germline V gene encodes CDR1 LNHDA and CDR2 SQIVND (reference sequence). The CDR3 DNA reads as TGTGCCAGTAGTACGCAGTTATGGGGCTACACCTTC. It encodes CASSTQLWGYTF.

The J gene is TRBJ1-1, the V gene TRBV19; 8 bases are a match to TRBD1. V lost 1 base to trimming and J lost 3 bases; unmatched junction nucleotides: 10. This CDR3 has 17 amino acids. From germline, CDR1 is LNHDA and CDR2 SQIVND (reference sequence). The CDR3 DNA reads as TGTGCCAGTAGTATAGCCTCTTCTAGGACAGGGCACACTGAAGCTTTCTTT. Protein: CASSIASSRTGHTEAFF.

This clone was recorded once. CDR3 nucleotides: TGTGCCAGCAGTGAAGCTCGGGGTACCGGAGGCTACACCTTC. Amino acids: CASSEARGTGGYTF. The chain recombines TRBV6-1 with TRBJ1-2; D ambiguous. The CDR3 is 14 amino acids. Germline-derived CDR1 and CDR2 are MNHNS and SASEGT. Deletions cut 0 bases from V and 8 bases from J, with 13 bases between.

Only a few counts were recorded for this clone. This chain links TRBV6-6 with TRBJ1-4; 8 bases are shared with TRBD1. J gave up 5 bases and V 5 bases, and 7 bases lay outside the gene matches. The germline V gene encodes CDR1 MNHNY and CDR2 SVGAGI (reference sequence). The length of the CDR3 is 15 residues. CDR3 sequence reads: CASSPRQGRNEKLFF. In DNA, the CDR3 is TGTGCCAGCAGTCCCCGACAGGGGCGGAATGAAAAACTGTTTTTT.

This clone has more than one count but fewer than ten. The chain has TRBV5-1 and TRBJ1-6; TRBD1 aligns across 10 bases. The CDR3 totals 15 residues. Germline V gene data show CDR1 as SGHRS and CDR2 as YFSETQ. V lost 0 bases and J lost 10; bases outside the gene matches: 4. In DNA, the CDR3 is TGCGCCAGCAGCTTGGATCCGGGACAGGGGTCACCCCTCCACTTT. Translated, it gives CASSLDPGQGSPLHF. Full variable domain (outside the CDR3, taken from reference TRBV5-1 and TRBJ1-6): KAGVTQTPRYLIKTRGQQVTLSCSPISGHRSVSWYQQTPGQGLQFLFEYFSETQRNKGNFPGRFSGRQFSNSRSEMNVSTLELGDSALYLCASSLDPGQGSPLHFGNGTRLTVT.

The V and J genes are TRBV5-1 and TRBJ2-7, with a possible D match to TRBD1 (6 bases). The CDR3 has 14 residues. CDR1 is SGHRS and CDR2 is YFSETQ in the germline V gene. Trimming took 3 bases from V and 5 from J, leaving 15 bases between them. CDR3 in DNA: TGCGCCAGCAGCTCCCTCAGGGGCAGCGACGAGCAGTACTTC. It translates to CASSSLRGSDEQYF.

The chain combines TRBV7-2 with TRBJ1-1; 7 bases align to TRBD1. CDR1 SGHTA and CDR2 FQGNSA come from the germline V gene. The V segment lost 5 bases and the J segment 1 base; nucleotides outside the gene matches: 1. The CDR3 has 13 amino acids. CDR3 region: CASSRQGNTEAFF. The CDR3 nucleotides read TGTGCCAGCAGCCGACAGGGGAACACTGAAGCTTTCTTT.

CDR3 nucleotide sequence: TGTGCCTGGAGATCACGCGGGAGCCTTCGGGATACGCAGTATTTT. Translated, it gives CAWRSRGSLRDTQYF. The V gene is TRBV30, the J gene TRBJ2-3; 7 positions match TRBD2. Trimming removed 3 bases from V and 6 bases from J; junction bases left unmatched: 12. Looked up from germline, CDR1 is GTSNPN and CDR2 is SVGIG (reference sequence). The CDR3 extends over 15 amino acids.

This chain connects TRBV5-1 to TRBJ2-1; 8 nucleotides line up with TRBD2. Germline V gives CDR1 SGHRS, CDR2 YFSETQ. J was trimmed by 4 bases and V by 2 bases; bases with no gene match: 2. This CDR3 has 14 residues. The CDR3 DNA reads as TGCGCCAGCAGCTTAGCGGGGGAGTACAATGAGCAGTTCTTC. It codes for CASSLAGEYNEQFF.

V gene TRBV6-5 combines with J gene TRBJ2-4, with 7 positions matching TRBD1. CDR3 length: 15 residues. The V and J ends lost 4 bases and 3 bases, in that order; junction bases with no gene match: 6. CDR1 is MNHEY and CDR2 is SVGAGI in the germline V gene. The CDR3 spells CASSSGTVGKNIQYF. In DNA form, the CDR3 reads TGTGCCAGCAGTTCCGGGACAGTCGGCAAAAACATTCAGTACTTC.

The chain employs TRBV30 and TRBJ2-2; D gene unclear. CDR3 length equals 11 residues. Deletions cut 7 bases from V and 6 bases from J, with 9 bases between. Germline lookup yields CDR1 GTSNPN and CDR2 SVGIG (reference sequence). CDR3 coding DNA: TGTGCCTCGAGCGCGGCCGGGGAGCTGTTTTTT. Its protein is CASSAAGELFF.

This clone appeared a few times. This rearrangement joins TRBV27 to TRBJ2-3, with TRBD1 identical over 8 bases. Losses at the gene ends were 6 bases for V and 11 bases for J; bases not matched to a gene: 10. The germline V gene has CDR1 MNHEY and CDR2 SMNVEV (reference sequence). The CDR3 has 13 amino acids. The CDR3 loop reads CASRKTPGGGQYF. The CDR3 DNA reads as TGTGCCAGCAGGAAAACTCCAGGGGGCGGGCAGTATTTT.

This chain uses TRBV2 with TRBJ1-5; D might be TRBD1 (6 bases). V was clipped by 7 bases and J by 5 bases, with 9 bases between them. The CDR3 loop spans 12 amino acids. CDR1 and CDR2 from the germline V gene are SNHLY and FYNNEI. The CDR3: CASNRVDQPQHF. CDR3 coding DNA: TGTGCCAGCAACAGGGTCGATCAGCCCCAGCATTTT.

The CDR3 reads CASSLQARRTDTQYF. The CDR3 DNA follows: TGTGCCAGCAGCTTACAAGCGAGACGCACAGATACGCAGTATTTT. The J gene is TRBJ2-3, the V gene TRBV7-2; D remains ambiguous. CDR1 and CDR2 (germline): SGHTA, FQGNSA. V dropped 2 bases and J dropped 1 base, with 10 bases sitting between them. This CDR3 is 15 amino acids long.

A few counts support this clone. This chain connects TRBV29-1 to TRBJ2-3; 13 bases fit TRBD2. The CDR3 runs 15 residues. CDR1 is SQVTM, CDR2 ANQGSEA, per germline. Losses at the gene ends were 1 base for V and 4 bases for J; bases not matched to a gene: 2. CDR3 DNA sequence: TGCAGCGTTGAAGCCGGACTAGCGGGGGCAGATACGCAGTATTTT. Its translation: CSVEAGLAGADTQYF.

The V gene is TRBV9, the J gene TRBJ1-6; D gene ambiguous. The CDR3 has 13 amino acids. Trimming removed 8 bases at V and 8 bases at J, with 14 bases between. In germline, CDR1 is SGDLS, CDR2 YYNGEE. Here the CDR3 reads CASRSLGDSPLHF. The CDR3 nucleotides read TGTGCCAGTCGGTCCCTGGGCGATTCACCCCTCCACTTT. The entire variable domain, with the rest obtained from reference TRBV9 and TRBJ1-6, is as follows: DSGVTQTPKHLITATGQRVTLRCSPRSGDLSVYWYQQSLDQGLQFLIQYYNGEERAKGNILERFSAQQFPDLHSELNLSSLELGDSALYFCASRSLGDSPLHFGNGTRLTVT.

The rearrangement links TRBV14 to TRBJ1-5, with D possibly matching TRBD1 (6 bases). The germline CDR1 and CDR2 sequences are SGHDN and FVKESK. The CDR3 is made up of 18 amino acids. V lost 4 bases, J lost 0 bases, and 19 bases lay in between. The CDR3 sequence: CASSPPGHKDSSNQPQHF. CDR3 in DNA: TGTGCCAGCAGCCCTCCGGGACACAAGGATAGTAGCAATCAGCCCCAGCATTTT.

This sequence joins TRBV13 and TRBJ2-7, with 8 bases matching TRBD2. The CDR3 sequence is 16 residues long. CDR1 PRHDT and CDR2 FYEKMQ come from the germline V gene (reference sequence). With V trimmed by 5 bases and J by 3 bases, 12 bases remained unmatched. DNA of the CDR3: TGTGCCAGCAGCCCTCGAGGTAGCGGGGTCCACTACGAGCAGTACTTC. It yields the protein CASSPRGSGVHYEQYF.

V is TRBV13 and J is TRBJ1-3, with TRBD1 identical over 9 bases. The J segment lost 5 bases and the V segment lost 4 bases, leaving 3 bases of the junction unmatched. This CDR3 spans 14 amino acids. The V gene's germline CDR1 is PRHDT and CDR2 FYEKMQ (reference sequence). The DNA for the CDR3 is TGTGCCAGCAGCTCCGGACAGGGGAGAAACACCATATATTTT. Translated: CASSSGQGRNTIYF.

The chain carries TRBV6-5 and TRBJ2-7, with 10 bases identical to TRBD1. V shed 4 bases and J 2 bases; nucleotides not matched to a gene: 2. CDR3 length: 14 amino acids. Germline-derived CDR1 and CDR2 are MNHEY and SVGAGI. CDR3 sequence (DNA): TGTGCCAGCAGTTGGGACAGGGGAGCCTACGAGCAGTACTTC. Translating gives CASSWDRGAYEQYF.